Listed here are 21 T cell receptor beta chains from one sample, sequenced in a study of cytomegalovirus exposure and HLA in healthy donors. The PCR had 60 Vbeta and 13 Jbeta primers. Assay: immunoSEQ multiplex PCR; the TCRdb copy retains only in-frame clones and omits some. The sample holds around 110,000 clones; 65% to 80% are singletons and the top ten take more than 4%. The sequencing input was PBMCs. The receptors were gathered from a male donor in good health and CMV-seronegative.

In this sample, this clone turned up once. The DNA of the CDR3 is TGTGCCAGCAGCCCTACAGGGCTAGGCAAAAACATTCAGTACTTC. It codes for CASSPTGLGKNIQYF. J is TRBJ2-4 and V is TRBV5-6; tentatively, D is TRBD1 (6 bases). This CDR3 region has 15 residues. Per the germline V gene, CDR1 is SGHDT and CDR2 is YYEEEE. V shed 4 bases and J shed 3 bases, with 14 bases lying between them.

This clone was observed a handful of times. V usage is TRBV6-1 and J usage is TRBJ2-5, with 7 bases lining up with TRBD1. With 4 bases clipped from V and 2 bases from J, the junction kept 10 bases outside the gene matches. The CDR3 has 16 residues. CDR1 is MNHNS and CDR2 is SASEGT in the germline V gene. The CDR3 sequence is CASSGPGTEDQETQYF. The CDR3 DNA follows: TGTGCCAGCAGTGGACCCGGGACAGAAGATCAAGAGACCCAGTACTTC.

A word on this clone: This specimen includes other DNA sequences encoding the same CDR3. This sequence joins TRBV5-1 and TRBJ1-1; perhaps TRBD1 as D (5 bases). The germline gives CDR1 SGHRS, CDR2 YFSETQ. The V gene lost 1 base and the J gene lost 2 bases, with 6 bases spanning the gap. This CDR3 contains 13 residues. DNA of the CDR3: TGCGCCAGCAGCTTGCAGGGAAACACTGAAGCTTTCTTT. Its translation is CASSLQGNTEAFF.

The chain has TRBV10-2 and TRBJ2-2; 11 nucleotides align to TRBD2. The CDR3 spans 14 residues. Germline-derived CDR1 and CDR2 are WSHSY and SAAADI. The junction had 8 bases not matched to a gene; V was cut back by 10 bases and J by 7 bases. CDR3 coding DNA: TGCGCCACTCAGGCCGGGACTAGCGGCGGGGAGCTGTTTTTT. It is translated as CATQAGTSGGELFF.

The gene calls are TRBV5-6 and TRBJ2-5, with TRBD2 matching over 7 bases. CDR1 SGHDT and CDR2 YYEEEE come from the germline V gene. The CDR3 consists of 16 residues. V dropped 4 bases and J dropped 5; count of bases not matched to a gene: 14. CDR3 DNA: TGTGCCAGCAGCCCCTCGTGGGGCGGGAGTTTGGAGACCCAGTACTTC. The encoded protein is CASSPSWGGSLETQYF. Full variable domain (remainder filled in from reference TRBV5-6 and TRBJ2-5): DAGVTQSPTHLIKTRGQQVTLRCSPKSGHDTVSWYQQALGQGPQFIFQYYEEEERQRGNFPDRFSGHQFPNYSSELNVNALLLGDSALYLCASSPSWGGSLETQYFGPGTRLLVL.

The genes are TRBV14 and TRBJ2-1, with 11 bases identical to TRBD2. The V gene's germline CDR1 is SGHDN and CDR2 FVKESK. The CDR3 totals 17 residues. Trimming took 2 bases from V and 9 from J; bases not matched to a gene: 12. CDR3 DNA: TGTGCCAGCAGCCAACTAGCGGGAGGTCTATTTTTAGGTGAGCAGTTCTTC. This gives the protein CASSQLAGGLFLGEQFF.

CDR3 loop: CASGQGARNEQYF. The CDR3 region has the DNA TGTGCTAGTGGACAGGGGGCGAGGAACGAGCAGTACTTC. The rearrangement uses TRBV12-5 and TRBJ2-5; 9 nucleotides match TRBD1. The J call is in doubt because the DNA end fits TRBJ2-7 better. CDR3 length equals 13 residues. Per germline, CDR1 LGHNT and CDR2 FRNRAP.

V and J are TRBV7-9 and TRBJ1-2; a weak D match, TRBD1 (5 bases). The V end lost 4 bases, the J end lost 1 base, and 16 bases lay between the germline ends. In germline, CDR1 is SEHNR, CDR2 FQNEAQ (reference sequence). CDR3 length: 16 amino acids. CDR3 DNA sequence: TGTGCCAGCAGCTCCTCGGACACTGGCTTTAACTATGGCTACACCTTC. Amino acid sequence: CASSSSDTGFNYGYTF.

CDR3 residues: CASSLRQGANYGYTF. The DNA for the CDR3 is TGTGCCAGCAGCCTCAGACAGGGGGCTAACTATGGCTACACCTTC. The chain recombines TRBV7-2 with TRBJ1-2, with 9 bases identical to TRBD1. CDR1 SGHTA and CDR2 FQGNSA come from the germline V gene. The V segment lost 5 bases and the J segment 0 bases; nucleotides outside the gene matches: 4. This CDR3 region has 15 residues.

The chain uses TRBV2 and TRBJ2-5; D unclear. The CDR3 runs 12 residues. V lost 8 bases to trimming and J lost 1 base, with 8 bases between them. CDR1 is SNHLY, CDR2 FYNNEI, per germline. The CDR3 DNA is TGTGCCAGCTCGCCTAGCCAAGAGACCCAGTACTTC. Amino acid sequence: CASSPSQETQYF.

The CDR3 DNA sequence: TGTGCCAGCAGCCAAGGGCAGGGGAGCTCCTACGAGCAGTACTTC. The encoded protein is CASSQGQGSSYEQYF. V gene TRBV4-2 combines with J gene TRBJ2-5; D perhaps matches TRBD1 (6 bases). Near its end, the DNA agrees better with TRBJ2-7, so the J call may be wrong. The CDR3 has 15 residues. CDR1 is LGHNA and CDR2 is YNFKEQ in the germline V gene.

Only a few counts were recorded for this clone. J is TRBJ2-1 and V is TRBV5-1, with 7 bases that match TRBD2. The junction had 4 bases not matched to a gene; V was cut back by 0 bases and J by 7 bases. This CDR3 is built from 14 residues. CDR1 is SGHRS, CDR2 YFSETQ, per germline. This CDR3 is CASSLVSGVNEQFF. The CDR3 nucleotides are TGCGCCAGCAGCTTGGTGAGCGGGGTAAATGAGCAGTTCTTC.

This chain connects TRBV28 to TRBJ2-1; tentatively, D is TRBD2 (6 bases). The CDR3 runs to 16 residues. Germline lookup yields CDR1 MDHEN and CDR2 SYDVKM. The ends were cut back, 4 bases at V and 5 bases at J, with 18 bases in the middle. CDR3 amino acids: CASSSLRSPGDNEQFF. The DNA of the CDR3 is TGTGCCAGCAGTTCCCTCCGATCCCCGGGGGACAATGAGCAGTTCTTC.

This chain joins TRBV7-8 and TRBJ2-1; TRBD2 matches 10 bases. The CDR3 covers 18 residues. Germline values: CDR1 SGHVS, CDR2 FQNEAQ. V lost 5 bases, J lost 0 bases, and 10 bases stayed unmatched. CDR3 in amino acids: CASSPAGGLGSSYNEQFF. CDR3 nucleotide sequence: TGTGCCAGCAGCCCAGCGGGAGGGTTGGGAAGCTCCTACAATGAGCAGTTCTTC.

V and J are TRBV6-1 and TRBJ1-4; tentatively, D is TRBD1 (6 bases). CDR1 is MNHNS and CDR2 is SASEGT in the germline V gene. This CDR3 comprises 16 residues. With 3 bases removed from V and 1 base from J, the gap between germline ends came to 12 bases. For the CDR3, the DNA is TGTGCCAGCAGTGACACCTACAGGGAAACTAATGAAAAACTGTTTTTT. Translation gives CASSDTYRETNEKLFF.

The J gene is TRBJ2-5, the V gene TRBV28; 10 bases align to TRBD1. V shed 4 bases, J shed 4 bases, and the junction held 9 bases outside the gene matches. The CDR3 sequence is 16 residues long. Germline assignment: CDR1 MDHEN and CDR2 SYDVKM. CDR3 nucleotide sequence: TGTGCCAGCAGTTCATGGGACAGGGGTGCCTCAGAGACCCAGTACTTC. This translates into CASSSWDRGASETQYF. The variable domain in full, with the rest retrieved from reference TRBV28 and TRBJ2-5, is DVKVTQSSRYLVKRTGEKVFLECVQDMDHENMFWYRQDPGLGLRLIYFSYDVKMKEKGDIPEGYSVSREKKERFSLILESASTNQTSMYLCASSSWDRGASETQYFGPGTRLLVL.

The CDR3 here is CASSLGGQLYEQYF. DNA for the CDR3: TGTGCCAGCAGTTTAGGAGGACAGCTCTACGAGCAGTACTTC. The J gene is TRBJ2-5, the V gene TRBV27, with D maybe TRBD1 (6 bases). The DNA matches TRBJ2-7 better at its end, which makes the J call doubtful. The germline V gene encodes CDR1 MNHEY and CDR2 SMNVEV (reference sequence). The CDR3 is made up of 14 amino acids.

The chain uses TRBV18 and TRBJ2-3; 13 bases line up with TRBD2. The CDR3 covers 16 residues. Germline V CDR1 and CDR2: KGHSH, LQKENI. Trimming took 6 bases from V and 4 from J; bases not matched to a gene: 7. The CDR3 nucleotides read TGTGCCAGCTCCCCCGGACTAGCGGGAGTGTCAGATACGCAGTATTTT. Its protein is CASSPGLAGVSDTQYF.

V usage is TRBV5-4 and J usage is TRBJ1-3; 7 bases line up with TRBD1. V trimming: 5 bases; J trimming: 6 bases; junction bases outside the gene matches: 11. Per the germline V gene, CDR1 is SGHNT and CDR2 is YYREEE (reference sequence). The CDR3 covers 15 residues. CDR3 nucleotide sequence: TGTGCCAGCAGGGAAAAAGGGACAGACCCAAACACCATATATTTT. Encoded protein: CASREKGTDPNTIYF.

This clone was detected once. This rearrangement joins TRBV7-6 to TRBJ1-5; a possible D gene is TRBD1 (5 bases). This CDR3 has 16 residues. V was shortened by 5 bases and J by 1 base, with 15 bases between the two germline ends. The germline CDR1 and CDR2 sequences are SGHVS and FNYEAQ. In DNA form, the CDR3 reads TGTGCCAGCAGCGCCTACCAGGGAGGAAGCAATCAGCCCCAGCATTTT. This translates into CASSAYQGGSNQPQHF.

The chain links TRBV7-7 to TRBJ2-2; TRBD2 aligns across 9 bases. V gave up 6 bases and J gave up 7 bases; unmatched junction bases: 6. CDR3 length: 14 amino acids. Germline loops: CDR1 SSHAT, CDR2 FNYEAQ (reference sequence). The CDR3 nucleotides are TGTGCCAGCAGGACCGGGACTAGCAACGGGGAGCTGTTTTTT. It translates to CASRTGTSNGELFF.